The 27 T cell receptor beta chains listed next were all sequenced from one sample in a study of blood T cell repertoires in COVID-19. Sequencing used immunoSEQ multiplex PCR; TCRdb keeps in-frame clones, though not all of them. The data hold some 250,000 clones, with more than 85% observed a single time. Sequenced input: PBMCs or T cells enriched from blood (not recorded which). These receptors originate from a man aged 40-49 years who had recovered from COVID-19.

The chain uses TRBV19 and TRBJ1-5; 12 nucleotides match TRBD1. The CDR3 extends over 16 amino acids. The V gene's germline CDR1 is LNHDA and CDR2 SQIVND (reference sequence). V dropped 3 bases and J dropped 6; count of bases not matched to a gene: 6. In nucleotides, the CDR3 is TGTGCCAGTAGTATCCGGGACAGGGGGCTCGGTCAGCCCCAGCATTTT. Amino acids: CASSIRDRGLGQPQHF.

The rearrangement links TRBV9 to TRBJ2-1, with 10 nucleotides matching TRBD1. The CDR3 is made up of 16 amino acids. CDR1 and CDR2 (germline): SGDLS, YYNGEE. After removal of 0 bases from V and 7 bases from J, the junction contained 7 bases not matched to a gene. The CDR3 DNA reads TGTGCCAGCAGCGTAGCTGGGACAGGGGCTAGGAATGAGCAGTTCTTC. Protein sequence: CASSVAGTGARNEQFF.

CDR3 residues: CASSYQPPGGNTDTQYF. CDR3 nucleotides: TGTGCCAGCAGTTACCAGCCCCCAGGGGGTAACACAGATACGCAGTATTTT. The V and J genes are TRBV6-2 or TRBV6-3 and TRBJ2-3, with 7 bases identical to TRBD1. The trim removed 2 bases at V and 2 bases at J, leaving 10 bases unmatched. The CDR3 length is 17 residues. Germline-derived CDR1 and CDR2 are MNHEY and SVGEGT.

V usage is TRBV19 and J usage is TRBJ1-5, with 9 bases fitting TRBD1. Germline V gene lookup returns CDR1 LNHDA and CDR2 SQIVND (reference sequence). The CDR3 extends over 15 amino acids. With 3 bases clipped from V and 3 bases from J, the junction kept 3 bases outside the gene matches. The CDR3 reads CASSITGGNNQPQHF. Here the CDR3 DNA reads TGTGCCAGTAGTATTACAGGGGGCAACAATCAGCCCCAGCATTTT. Full variable domain (remainder filled in from reference TRBV19 and TRBJ1-5): DGGITQSPKYLFRKEGQNVTLSCEQNLNHDAMYWYRQDPGQGLRLIYYSQIVNDFQKGDIAEGYSVSREKKESFPLTVTSAQKNPTAFYLCASSITGGNNQPQHFGDGTRLSIL.

CDR3 region: CASSSGGLQETQYF. CDR3 bases: TGTGCCAGCAGCTCCGGAGGGCTCCAAGAGACCCAGTACTTC. V gene TRBV7-3 combines with J gene TRBJ2-5; D may be TRBD2 (6 bases). From germline, CDR1 is SGHTA and CDR2 FQGTGA. Trimming cost V 4 bases and J 1 base, with 10 bases left between them. The CDR3 is made up of 14 amino acids. Drawing the rest from reference TRBV7-3 and TRBJ2-5, the complete variable domain is GAGVSQTPSNKVTEKGKYVELRCDPISGHTALYWYRQSLGQGPEFLIYFQGTGAADDSGLPNDRFFAVRPEGSVSTLKIQRTERGDSAVYLCASSSGGLQETQYFGPGTRLLVL.

This clone turned up a few times. The chain couples TRBV7-6 to TRBJ2-1; 9 nucleotides line up with TRBD2. Per germline, CDR1 SGHVS and CDR2 FNYEAQ. The CDR3 consists of 15 residues. J lost 9 bases, V lost 5 bases, and 11 bases had no gene match. This CDR3 is CASSVSGTSFREQFF. The DNA of the CDR3 is TGTGCCAGCAGCGTATCCGGGACTAGCTTTCGTGAGCAGTTCTTC. The full variable domain, rest sourced from reference TRBV7-6 and TRBJ2-1, is GAGVSQSPRYKVTKRGQDVALRCDPISGHVSLYWYRQALGQGPEFLTYFNYEAQQDKSGLPNDRFSAERPEGSISTLTIQRTEQRDSAMYRCASSVSGTSFREQFFGPGTRLTVL.

This chain uses TRBV19 with TRBJ2-5, with 12 bases that match TRBD2. Per germline, CDR1 LNHDA and CDR2 SQIVND (reference sequence). V lost 6 bases, J lost 0 bases, and 2 bases stayed unmatched. The CDR3 has 15 amino acids. The CDR3 sequence: CASRRTSGNQETQYF. The DNA of the CDR3 is TGTGCCAGTAGAAGGACTAGCGGGAACCAAGAGACCCAGTACTTC.

This clone was counted a few times. The chain employs TRBV19 and TRBJ1-2; 8 nucleotides align to TRBD1. CDR3 length equals 13 residues. The germline V gene has CDR1 LNHDA and CDR2 SQIVND (reference sequence). V lost 4 bases to trimming and J lost 8 bases; unmatched junction nucleotides: 6. In DNA, the CDR3 is TGTGCCAGTAGTACCCGGACAGGGCTAGGCTACACCTTC. Its translation is CASSTRTGLGYTF.

The chain uses TRBV5-4 and TRBJ2-7; tentatively, D is TRBD1 (5 bases). The CDR3 loop spans 14 amino acids. Germline loops: CDR1 SGHNT, CDR2 YYREEE (reference sequence). The V gene lost 0 bases and the J gene lost 3 bases, with 10 bases spanning the gap. CDR3 in amino acids: CASSLADTVYEQYF. The CDR3 nucleotides read TGTGCCAGCAGCTTGGCGGACACCGTCTACGAGCAGTACTTC. Full variable domain (missing parts from reference TRBV5-4 and TRBJ2-7): ETGVTQSPTHLIKTRGQQVTLRCSSQSGHNTVSWYQQALGQGPQFIFQYYREEENGRGNFPPRFSGLQFPNYSSELNVNALELDDSALYLCASSLADTVYEQYFGPGTRLTVT.

CDR3 DNA sequence: TGTGCCAGCAGCGTAGCCCCCAGGGACAGAAGATTGGAAGGCGACGAAGCTTTCTTT. Translation: CASSVAPRDRRLEGDEAFF. The V call is TRBV9, the J call TRBJ1-1; TRBD1 agrees at 7 bases. Trimming removed 0 bases from V and 8 bases from J; junction bases left unmatched: 22. The CDR3 is 19 residues long. Germline lookup yields CDR1 SGDLS and CDR2 YYNGEE.

The V gene is TRBV5-6, the J gene TRBJ2-2, with 7 bases lining up with TRBD1. Germline loops: CDR1 SGHDT, CDR2 YYEEEE. The CDR3 is 14 residues long. With V trimmed by 4 bases and J by 4 bases, 4 bases remained unmatched. This CDR3 reads CASSPDRVTGELFF. The CDR3 region has the DNA TGTGCCAGCAGCCCTGACAGGGTCACCGGGGAGCTGTTTTTT.

The rearrangement links TRBV18 to TRBJ2-2; 12 bases are a match to TRBD1. Germline V gene sequence: CDR1 KGHSH, CDR2 LQKENI. V dropped 3 bases and J dropped 4; count of bases not matched to a gene: 3. The CDR3 extends over 16 amino acids. CDR3 coding DNA: TGTGCCAGCTCACCCGGGACAGGGGGCGGCACCGGGGAGCTGTTTTTT. The encoded protein is CASSPGTGGGTGELFF. The entire variable domain, with the rest obtained from reference TRBV18 and TRBJ2-2, is as follows: NAGVMQNPRHLVRRRGQEARLRCSPMKGHSHVYWYRQLPEEGLKFMVYLQKENIIDESGMPKERFSAEFPKEGPSILRIQQVVRGDSAAYFCASSPGTGGGTGELFFGEGSRLTVL.

The gene calls are TRBV19 and TRBJ2-1; 8 positions agree with TRBD1. Germline CDR1 LNHDA, CDR2 SQIVND (reference sequence). The CDR3 sequence is 13 residues long. The V gene end was trimmed by 3 bases and the J gene end by 6 bases; junction bases not matched to a gene: 1. CDR3 sequence: CASSIGQGNEQFF. For the CDR3, the DNA is TGTGCCAGTAGTATCGGACAGGGCAATGAGCAGTTCTTC. The full variable domain, completed using reference TRBV19 and TRBJ2-1, is DGGITQSPKYLFRKEGQNVTLSCEQNLNHDAMYWYRQDPGQGLRLIYYSQIVNDFQKGDIAEGYSVSREKKESFPLTVTSAQKNPTAFYLCASSIGQGNEQFFGPGTRLTVL.

The chain joins TRBV19 to TRBJ1-3; tentatively, D is TRBD1 (5 bases). Germline V gene lookup returns CDR1 LNHDA and CDR2 SQIVND (reference sequence). V was cut by 6 bases and J by 0 bases, with 12 bases left in between. The CDR3 has 15 residues. Here the CDR3 DNA reads TGTGCCAGTAGAGGACGGGACTCCTCTGGAAACACCATATATTTT. It translates to CASRGRDSSGNTIYF.

The chain recombines TRBV6-1 with TRBJ1-5; 7 positions agree with TRBD1. The CDR3 sequence is 13 residues long. Germline trimming cut 2 bases from V and 11 bases from J; bases unmatched to any gene: 6. The germline CDR1 and CDR2 sequences are MNHNS and SASEGT. The CDR3 sequence: CASSEQGGSAQHF. The CDR3 DNA reads as TGTGCCAGCAGTGAACAGGGGGGCTCGGCCCAGCATTTT.

By share, this clone counts as medium-sized. The chain carries TRBV7-9 and TRBJ1-3; 9 bases are a match to TRBD1. From germline, CDR1 is SEHNR and CDR2 FQNEAQ (reference sequence). Trimming removed 5 bases from V and 9 bases from J; junction bases left unmatched: 8. The CDR3 extends over 14 amino acids. The CDR3 nucleotides read TGTGCCAGCAGCAGCCGGGACAGGGTCGGCACCATATATTTT. This encodes CASSSRDRVGTIYF.

V is TRBV5-6 and J is TRBJ1-4; 8 positions match TRBD1. The CDR3 totals 16 residues. V trimming: 0 bases; J trimming: 2 bases; junction bases outside the gene matches: 3. The germline CDR1 and CDR2 sequences are SGHDT and YYEEEE. The DNA of the CDR3 is TGTGCCAGCAGCTTGGTCCAGGGGGCCACTAATGAAAAACTGTTTTTT. Encoded protein: CASSLVQGATNEKLFF. Based on the CDR3 plus reference TRBV5-6 and TRBJ1-4, the full variable domain is DAGVTQSPTHLIKTRGQQVTLRCSPKSGHDTVSWYQQALGQGPQFIFQYYEEEERQRGNFPDRFSGHQFPNYSSELNVNALLLGDSALYLCASSLVQGATNEKLFFGSGTQLSVL.

Only one count was recorded for this clone. In nucleotides, the CDR3 is TGTGCCAGCAGCTTAGTGACAGGGAACACTGAAGCTTTCTTT. This codes for CASSLVTGNTEAFF. The chain couples TRBV7-9 to TRBJ1-1; D is perhaps TRBD1 (6 bases). The CDR3 runs to 14 residues. Trimming left V 1 base short and J 1 base short, with 7 bases between. Germline-derived CDR1 and CDR2 are SEHNR and FQNEAQ (reference sequence). Full variable domain (missing parts from reference TRBV7-9 and TRBJ1-1): DTGVSQNPRHKITKRGQNVTFRCDPISEHNRLYWYRQTLGQGPEFLTYFQNEAQLEKSRLLSDRFSAERPKGSFSTLEIQRTEQGDSAMYLCASSLVTGNTEAFFGQGTRLTVV.

The chain is built from TRBV7-9 and TRBJ1-5, with 8 bases lining up with TRBD1. Germline assignment: CDR1 SEHNR and CDR2 FQNEAQ (reference sequence). The CDR3 sequence is 16 residues long. Unmatched junction bases numbered 3, after V lost 1 base and J lost 1 base. Here the CDR3 reads CASSLGQGASNQPQHF. The CDR3 DNA sequence: TGTGCCAGCAGCTTAGGGCAGGGGGCAAGCAATCAGCCCCAGCATTTT.

The chain carries TRBV20-1 and TRBJ2-1; maybe TRBD1 (5 bases). The CDR3 has 12 residues. Trimming took off 3 bases at V and 6 bases at J, with 9 bases between the two ends. CDR1 and CDR2 from the germline V gene are DFQATT and SNEGSKA (reference sequence). Here the CDR3 reads CSASRQTNEQFF. CDR3 nucleotide sequence: TGCAGTGCTAGTAGACAGACCAATGAGCAGTTCTTC.

The V gene is TRBV19, the J gene TRBJ1-1; the D is unclear. The germline V gene has CDR1 LNHDA and CDR2 SQIVND (reference sequence). V lost 3 bases, J lost 0 bases, and 8 bases lay in between. The CDR3 spans 14 residues. The CDR3 DNA sequence: TGTGCCAGTAGTATTGGAGGGATGAACACTGAAGCTTTCTTT. It yields the protein CASSIGGMNTEAFF.

The chain carries TRBV5-8 and TRBJ1-5; possibly TRBD1 for D (6 bases). The CDR3 loop spans 15 amino acids. The V end was cut by 5 bases, the J end by 1 base, with 13 bases between. Germline CDR1 is SGHTS and CDR2 is YDEGEE. Here the CDR3 DNA reads TGTGCCAGCAGTCATCTCAGGGGAAGCAATCAGCCCCAGCATTTT. Translation gives CASSHLRGSNQPQHF.

The chain has TRBV29-1 and TRBJ2-7; D is ambiguous. The CDR3 contains 12 residues. V was cut by 4 bases and J by 4 bases, with 11 bases left in between. From germline, CDR1 is SQVTM and CDR2 ANQGSEA. Here the CDR3 DNA reads TGCAGCGTTGTTTTTCCTTCGTACGAGCAGTACTTC. Its translation is CSVVFPSYEQYF.

This clone has more than one count but fewer than ten. The rearrangement joins TRBV20-1 to TRBJ2-5; no reliable D call. From germline, CDR1 is DFQATT and CDR2 SNEGSKA (reference sequence). V shed 6 bases and J shed 1 base, with 6 bases lying between them. The CDR3 runs to 11 residues. Here the CDR3 DNA reads TGCAGTGCCGTTCCCCAAGAGACCCAGTACTTC. It is translated as CSAVPQETQYF.

This chain uses TRBV29-1 with TRBJ2-1; 11 nucleotides agree with TRBD2. The CDR3 runs 17 residues. Germline CDR1 SQVTM, CDR2 ANQGSEA. V lost 5 bases to trimming and J lost 4 bases; unmatched junction nucleotides: 13. CDR3 in DNA: TGCAGCGTTTTCAAACTAGCGGGAGTTTTGGGATACAATGAGCAGTTCTTC. Residues: CSVFKLAGVLGYNEQFF.

The chain employs TRBV5-1 and TRBJ2-7; TRBD2 agrees at 8 bases. Unmatched junction bases numbered 10, after V lost 1 base and J lost 7 bases. CDR1 is SGHRS, CDR2 YFSETQ, per germline. There are 15 residues in the CDR3. CDR3 amino acids: CASSLSGGGPLEQYF. In DNA form, the CDR3 reads TGCGCCAGCAGCTTGAGTGGCGGGGGGCCCCTGGAGCAGTACTTC.

Turning to this clone: One end of the junction does not line up with germline, which may come from a read error. The chain employs TRBV7-7 and TRBJ2-2, with a weak D call TRBD2 (5 bases). Germline V gene lookup returns CDR1 SSHAT and CDR2 FNYEAQ (reference sequence). The length of the CDR3 is 20 residues. This CDR3 is CASSLVVYLRGFGCPGELFF. The CDR3 DNA sequence: TGTGCTAGCAGCTTAGTGGTATATTTACGAGGGTTTGGGTGTCCCGGGGAGCTGTTTTTT.